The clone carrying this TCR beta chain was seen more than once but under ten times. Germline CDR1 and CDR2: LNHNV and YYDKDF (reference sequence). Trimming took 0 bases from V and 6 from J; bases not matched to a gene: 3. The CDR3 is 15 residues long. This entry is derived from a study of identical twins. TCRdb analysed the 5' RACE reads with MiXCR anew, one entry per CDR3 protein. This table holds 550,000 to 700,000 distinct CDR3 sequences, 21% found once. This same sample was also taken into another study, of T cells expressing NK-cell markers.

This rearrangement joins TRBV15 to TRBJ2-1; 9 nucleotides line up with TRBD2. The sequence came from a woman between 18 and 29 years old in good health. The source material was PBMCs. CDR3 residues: CATSRERGGFNEQFF. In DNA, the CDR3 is TGTGCCACCAGCAGAGAGCGGGGGGGCTTCAATGAGCAGTTCTTC.